This T cell receptor beta chain was sequenced for a study of blood T cell repertoires in COVID-19. Study summary: Collection of acute and convalescent COVID-19 samples took place in the United States, Italy and Spain. Sample material is recorded as cDNA or gDNA derived from T cells, B-cell-depleted T cells, or PBMCs.

Libraries were prepared by immunoSEQ multiplex PCR; TCRdb keeps only in-frame clonotypes and omits some of them. The sample has about 300,000 clones, just under 90% seen once. V lost 6 bases, J lost 3 bases, and 15 bases lay in between. This CDR3 is 15 amino acids long. Looked up from germline, CDR1 is SNHLY and CDR2 is FYNNEI. Exposed enrollees encountered a COVID-19 case at some point within 2 weeks before study entry. The chain links TRBV2 to TRBJ1-5; a possible D gene is TRBD1 (6 bases). Sequences were obtained from PBMCs or T cells enriched from blood (not recorded which). This clonotype was sampled from a woman in her 50s who had been exposed to COVID-19. The CDR3 DNA reads TGTGCCAGCAGCCTTGGCCGACAGGACAATCAGCCCCAGCATTTT. Translating gives CASSLGRQDNQPQHF.